The 6 T cell receptor beta chains given below trace back to one sample, sequenced in a study of blood T cell repertoires in COVID-19. Here immunoSEQ multiplex PCR was the method, and the copy in TCRdb shows in-frame clones only, minus some. The top ten hold about 3.1% of the sample, which has over 200,000 clones, around 86% seen once. Sequenced input: peripheral blood. The receptors stem from a woman aged 25 to 39 who had recovered from COVID-19.

V gene TRBV10-2 combines with J gene TRBJ1-5; D not resolved. This CDR3 is built from 14 residues. V shed 3 bases and J shed 5 bases, with 11 bases lying between them. The germline V gene encodes CDR1 WSHSY and CDR2 SAAADI. The CDR3 DNA sequence: TGCGCCAGCAGTGATCGGCAGGAATATCAGCCCCAGCATTTT. It codes for CASSDRQEYQPQHF.

This chain uses TRBV30 with TRBJ1-2; the D gene is possibly TRBD1 (6 bases). The V end was cut by 3 bases, the J end by 8 bases, with 16 bases between. Germline CDR1 is GTSNPN and CDR2 is SVGIG (reference sequence). The CDR3 length is 13 residues. The CDR3 spells CAWSLRGVLGYTF. The CDR3 DNA reads TGTGCCTGGAGCCTCAGGGGAGTCTTAGGCTACACCTTC.

V gene TRBV10-3 combines with J gene TRBJ2-1; TRBD2 agrees at 15 bases. The CDR3 is made up of 14 amino acids. Germline trimming cut 11 bases from V and 7 bases from J; bases unmatched to any gene: 6. Germline V lookup: CDR1 ENHRY, CDR2 SYGVKD. CDR3 sequence reads: CASKGLAGGNEQFF. The CDR3 region has the DNA TGTGCCTCCAAAGGACTAGCGGGGGGGAATGAGCAGTTCTTC.

This chain joins TRBV6-6 and TRBJ1-3; D is perhaps TRBD1 (6 bases). Per the germline V gene, CDR1 is MNHNY and CDR2 is SVGAGI (reference sequence). V was trimmed by 0 bases and J by 0 bases, leaving 9 bases between them. The CDR3 has 16 residues. The CDR3 DNA reads as TGTGCCAGCAGTTACTCGACAGGTTCCTCTGGAAACACCATATATTTT. Protein: CASSYSTGSSGNTIYF.

This chain joins TRBV19 and TRBJ2-2, with TRBD2 matching over 14 bases. The V gene end was trimmed by 4 bases and the J gene end by 4 bases; junction bases not matched to a gene: 2. From germline, CDR1 is LNHDA and CDR2 SQIVND (reference sequence). This CDR3 has 16 residues. In DNA, the CDR3 is TGTGCCAGTAGTAGACTAGCGGGGGGGCGCACCGGGGAGCTGTTTTTT. Residues: CASSRLAGGRTGELFF.

V usage is TRBV12-5 and J usage is TRBJ1-5, with a possible D match to TRBD1 (6 bases). The germline V gene has CDR1 LGHNT and CDR2 FRNRAP. CDR3 length equals 17 residues. The V gene lost 0 bases and the J gene lost 2 bases, with 14 bases spanning the gap. CDR3 residues: CASGLVQGNLGNQPQHF. As DNA, the CDR3 is TGTGCTAGTGGTTTGGTACAGGGAAATCTGGGCAATCAGCCCCAGCATTTT. The complete variable domain, with remaining parts taken from reference TRBV12-5 and TRBJ1-5, reads DARVTQTPRHKVTEMGQEVTMRCQPILGHNTVFWYRQTMMQGLELLAYFRNRAPLDDSGMPKDRFSAEMPDATLATLKIQPSEPRDSAVYFCASGLVQGNLGNQPQHFGDGTRLSIL.